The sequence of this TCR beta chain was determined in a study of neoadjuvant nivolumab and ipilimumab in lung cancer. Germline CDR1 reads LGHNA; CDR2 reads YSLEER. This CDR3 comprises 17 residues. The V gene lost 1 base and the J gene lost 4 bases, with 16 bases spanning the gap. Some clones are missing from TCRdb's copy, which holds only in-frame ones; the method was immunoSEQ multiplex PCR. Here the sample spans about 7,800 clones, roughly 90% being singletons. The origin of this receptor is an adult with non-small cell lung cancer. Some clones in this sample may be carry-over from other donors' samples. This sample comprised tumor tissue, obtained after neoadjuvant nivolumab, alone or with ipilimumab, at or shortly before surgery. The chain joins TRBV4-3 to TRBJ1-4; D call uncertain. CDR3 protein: CASSQGSWKLLNEKLFF. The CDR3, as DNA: TGCGCCAGCAGCCAAGGGAGCTGGAAGCTCCTTAATGAAAAACTGTTTTTT.